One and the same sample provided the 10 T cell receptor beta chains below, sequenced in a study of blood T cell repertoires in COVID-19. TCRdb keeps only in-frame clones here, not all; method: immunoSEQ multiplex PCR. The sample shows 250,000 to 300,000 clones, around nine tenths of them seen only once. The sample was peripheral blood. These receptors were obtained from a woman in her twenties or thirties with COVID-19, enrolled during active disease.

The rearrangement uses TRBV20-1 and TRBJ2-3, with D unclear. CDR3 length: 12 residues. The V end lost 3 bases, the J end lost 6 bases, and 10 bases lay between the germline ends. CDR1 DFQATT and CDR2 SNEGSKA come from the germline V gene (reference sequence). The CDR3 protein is CSASGASDTQYF. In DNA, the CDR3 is TGCAGTGCTAGTGGCGCTTCGGATACGCAGTATTTT.

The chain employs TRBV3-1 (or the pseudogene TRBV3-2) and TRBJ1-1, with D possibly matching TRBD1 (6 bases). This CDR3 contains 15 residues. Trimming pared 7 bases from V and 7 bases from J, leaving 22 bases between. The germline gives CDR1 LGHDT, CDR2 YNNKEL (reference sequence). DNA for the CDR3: TGTGCCAGCACCCCGGGAGGGACACTTTGGGGTGAAGCTTTCTTT. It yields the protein CASTPGGTLWGEAFF.

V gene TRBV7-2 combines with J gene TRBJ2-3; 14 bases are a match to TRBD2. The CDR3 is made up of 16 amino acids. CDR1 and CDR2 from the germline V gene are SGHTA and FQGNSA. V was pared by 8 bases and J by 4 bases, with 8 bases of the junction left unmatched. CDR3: CASRRGLAGVADTQYF. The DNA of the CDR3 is TGTGCCAGCCGTCGGGGACTAGCGGGAGTAGCAGATACGCAGTATTTT.

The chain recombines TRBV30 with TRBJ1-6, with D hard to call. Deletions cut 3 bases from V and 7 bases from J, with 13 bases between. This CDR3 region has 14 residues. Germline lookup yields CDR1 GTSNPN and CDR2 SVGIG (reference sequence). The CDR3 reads CAWRRTDGNSPLHF. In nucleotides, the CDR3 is TGTGCCTGGAGGCGAACAGACGGCAATTCACCCCTCCACTTT.

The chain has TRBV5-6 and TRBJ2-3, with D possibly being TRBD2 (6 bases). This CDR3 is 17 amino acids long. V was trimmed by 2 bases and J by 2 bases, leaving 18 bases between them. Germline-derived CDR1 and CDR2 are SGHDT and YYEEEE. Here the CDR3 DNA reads TGTGCCAGCAGCTTCAAGGTGTTGGCGGGGCACACAGATACGCAGTATTTT. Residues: CASSFKVLAGHTDTQYF.

CDR3 loop: CAISETREQYF. Written as DNA, the CDR3 is TGTGCCATCAGTGAGACCAGGGAGCAGTACTTC. The rearrangement uses TRBV10-3 and TRBJ2-7; D not resolved. V lost 2 bases, J lost 7 bases, and 6 bases lay in between. The CDR3 spans 11 residues. CDR1 and CDR2 (germline): ENHRY, SYGVKD.

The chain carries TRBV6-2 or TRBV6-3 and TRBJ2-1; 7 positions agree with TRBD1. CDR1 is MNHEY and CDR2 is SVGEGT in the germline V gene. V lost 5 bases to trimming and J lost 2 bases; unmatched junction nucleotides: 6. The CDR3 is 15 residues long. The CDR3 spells CASSDRDRPYNEQFF. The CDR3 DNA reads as TGTGCCAGCAGTGACCGGGACAGACCCTACAATGAGCAGTTCTTC.

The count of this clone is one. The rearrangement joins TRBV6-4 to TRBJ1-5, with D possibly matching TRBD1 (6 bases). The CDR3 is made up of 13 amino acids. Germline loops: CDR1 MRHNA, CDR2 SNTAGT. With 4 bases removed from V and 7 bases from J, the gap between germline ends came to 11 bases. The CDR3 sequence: CASSAQGGQPQHF. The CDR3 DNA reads TGTGCCAGCAGTGCACAGGGTGGGCAGCCCCAGCATTTT.

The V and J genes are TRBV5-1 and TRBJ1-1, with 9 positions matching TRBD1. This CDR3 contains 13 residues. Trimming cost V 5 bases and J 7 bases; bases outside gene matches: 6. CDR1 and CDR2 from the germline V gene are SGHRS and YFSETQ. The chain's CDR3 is CASRWDREGEAFF. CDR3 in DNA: TGCGCCAGCAGGTGGGACAGGGAGGGTGAAGCTTTCTTT.

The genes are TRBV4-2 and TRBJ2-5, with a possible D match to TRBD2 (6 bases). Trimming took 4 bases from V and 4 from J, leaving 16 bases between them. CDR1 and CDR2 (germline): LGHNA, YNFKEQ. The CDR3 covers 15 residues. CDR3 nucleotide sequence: TGTGCCAGCAGCCCCCGGGACTTTCAAACAGAGACCCAGTACTTC. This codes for CASSPRDFQTETQYF.